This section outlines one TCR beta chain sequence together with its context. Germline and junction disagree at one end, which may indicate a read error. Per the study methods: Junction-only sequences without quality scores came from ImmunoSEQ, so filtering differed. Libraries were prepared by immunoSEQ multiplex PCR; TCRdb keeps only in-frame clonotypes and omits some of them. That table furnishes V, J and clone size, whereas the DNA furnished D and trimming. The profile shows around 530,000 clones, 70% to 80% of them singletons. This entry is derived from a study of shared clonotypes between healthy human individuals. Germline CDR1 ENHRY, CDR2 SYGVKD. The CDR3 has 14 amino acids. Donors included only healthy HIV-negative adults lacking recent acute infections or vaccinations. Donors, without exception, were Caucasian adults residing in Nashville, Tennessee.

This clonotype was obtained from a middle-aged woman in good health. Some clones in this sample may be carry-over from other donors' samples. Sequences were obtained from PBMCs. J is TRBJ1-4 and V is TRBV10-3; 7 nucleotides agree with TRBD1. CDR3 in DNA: TGTGCCATCAGCGGGACAGCGAGTAATGGAAAACTGTTTTTT. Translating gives CAISGTASNGKLFF.